This T cell receptor beta chain derives from a study of identical twins. The germline gives CDR1 DFQATT, CDR2 SNEGSKA (reference sequence). The CDR3 extends over 16 amino acids. The J segment lost 9 bases and the V segment lost 4 bases, leaving 14 bases of the junction unmatched. This clonotype was found many times. TCRdb fed the 5' RACE reads into MiXCR, producing one record per CDR3 protein. The sample carries about 240,000 distinct CDR3 sequences, 10% to 15% recorded once. The data also belong to a second study, concerning yellow fever vaccine responses in identical twins.

The sequence came from a woman aged 18-35 years in good health. The V and J genes are TRBV20-1 and TRBJ2-1, with 11 nucleotides matching TRBD2. The material sequenced was memory (CD45RO+) T cells sorted from blood. For the CDR3, the DNA is TGCAGTGCTAAGGCTGTACTAGCGGGAGTAAAGGCTGAGCAGTTCTTC. This translates into CSAKAVLAGVKAEQFF.